A selection of T cell receptor beta chains follows, all from one sample in a study of T cells in tuberculosis. Clones were read by immunoSEQ multiplex PCR, and TCRdb kept only the in-frame ones, dropping some. The table shows about 30,000 clones, with almost 90% occurring only once. The sequenced sample was PBMCs. These receptors all stem from a donor between 10 and 35 years old with latent tuberculosis or without tuberculosis infection. Each CDR3 is given with its conserved first and last residue. A D gene is named only where the DNA matches it firmly. Rows may omit the clone size; those that give it use once, few, many or a size class.

j_call: TRBJ2-1
clone_size: .
d_call: TRBD1
v_call: TRBV5-1
cdr3_aa: CASSLTMQGAYNEQFF
cdr3_nt: TGCGCCAGCAGCCTCACGATGCAGGGGGCCTACAATGAGCAGTTCTTC

j_call: TRBJ2-7
clone_size: .
d_call: .
v_call: TRBV6-1
cdr3_aa: CASSGRVYEQYF
cdr3_nt: TGTGCCAGCAGTGGCAGGGTCTACGAGCAGTACTTC

j_call: TRBJ1-1
clone_size: .
d_call: .
v_call: TRBV7-9
cdr3_aa: CASRLDREAFF
cdr3_nt: TGTGCCAGCAGGCTAGACAGGGAAGCTTTCTTT

j_call: TRBJ2-1
clone_size: once
d_call: TRBD1
v_call: TRBV27
cdr3_aa: CASSPLDRGDEQFF
cdr3_nt: TGTGCCAGCAGCCCTTTGGACAGGGGTGATGAGCAGTTCTTC

j_call: TRBJ2-5
clone_size: .
d_call: .
v_call: TRBV23-1
cdr3_aa: CASSQALEGGQETQYF
cdr3_nt: TGCGCCAGCAGTCAAGCCCTTGAGGGAGGTCAAGAGACCCAGTACTTC

j_call: TRBJ2-1
clone_size: .
d_call: .
v_call: TRBV6-4
cdr3_aa: CASSVQGEGDEQFF
cdr3_nt: TGTGCCAGCAGTGTACAGGGGGAGGGGGATGAGCAGTTCTTC

j_call: TRBJ1-5
clone_size: .
d_call: TRBD1
v_call: TRBV28
cdr3_aa: CASSAGGASQPQHF
cdr3_nt: TGTGCCAGCAGCGCAGGGGGCGCTTCTCAGCCCCAGCATTTT

j_call: TRBJ2-1
clone_size: .
d_call: TRBD2
v_call: TRBV11-2
cdr3_aa: CASSLAYGGAYNEQFF
cdr3_nt: TGTGCCAGCAGCTTAGCTTACGGGGGGGCCTACAATGAGCAGTTCTTC

j_call: TRBJ1-2
clone_size: .
d_call: TRBD1
v_call: TRBV6-5
cdr3_aa: CASRGGQGGYGYTF
cdr3_nt: TGTGCCAGCAGGGGAGGACAGGGCGGGTATGGCTACACCTTC

j_call: TRBJ2-5
clone_size: .
d_call: TRBD1
v_call: TRBV9
cdr3_aa: CASSGTGAETQYF
cdr3_nt: TGTGCCAGCAGCGGGACAGGGGCCGAGACCCAGTACTTC

j_call: TRBJ2-1
clone_size: once
d_call: .
v_call: TRBV6-1
cdr3_aa: CASSDVGQEQFF
cdr3_nt: TGTGCCAGCAGTGACGTAGGACAGGAGCAGTTCTTC

j_call: TRBJ2-1
clone_size: few
d_call: .
v_call: TRBV13
cdr3_aa: CASSSTDNEQFF
cdr3_nt: TGTGCCAGCAGCTCCACAGACAATGAGCAGTTCTTC

j_call: TRBJ1-4
clone_size: .
d_call: .
v_call: TRBV5-5
cdr3_aa: CASSLSISGTNEKLFF
cdr3_nt: TGTGCCAGCAGCTTGAGTATCTCCGGGACTAATGAAAAACTGTTTTTT

j_call: TRBJ1-2
clone_size: .
d_call: TRBD1
v_call: TRBV6-5
cdr3_aa: CASSDGQGLGGYTF
cdr3_nt: TGTGCCAGCAGTGACGGACAGGGGTTAGGGGGCTACACCTTC

j_call: TRBJ2-7
clone_size: .
d_call: TRBD2
v_call: TRBV2
cdr3_aa: CASSPGGSYEQYF
cdr3_nt: TGTGCCAGCAGTCCGGGAGGGTCCTACGAGCAGTACTTC

j_call: TRBJ2-7
clone_size: .
d_call: TRBD2
v_call: TRBV4-1
cdr3_aa: CASSQVGGGSYEQYF
cdr3_nt: TGCGCCAGCAGCCAAGTGGGGGGGGGCTCCTACGAGCAGTACTTC

j_call: TRBJ1-2
clone_size: .
d_call: .
v_call: TRBV28
cdr3_aa: CASSSQGFGGYTF
cdr3_nt: TGTGCCAGCAGTTCACAGGGATTCGGGGGCTACACCTTC

j_call: TRBJ2-3
clone_size: .
d_call: .
v_call: TRBV9
cdr3_aa: CASSLWTGSTDTQYF
cdr3_nt: TGTGCCAGCAGCCTCTGGACTGGCAGCACAGATACGCAGTATTTT

j_call: TRBJ1-4
clone_size: .
d_call: TRBD1
v_call: TRBV6-5
cdr3_aa: CARGTAEKLFF
cdr3_nt: TGTGCCAGGGGGACAGCTGAAAAACTGTTCTTT

j_call: TRBJ2-5
clone_size: .
d_call: .
v_call: TRBV2
cdr3_aa: CASNRGEQETQYF
cdr3_nt: TGTGCCAGCAACCGCGGGGAGCAAGAGACCCAGTACTTC

j_call: TRBJ2-3
clone_size: .
d_call: .
v_call: TRBV4-3
cdr3_aa: CASSQDLIASRGDTQYF
cdr3_nt: TGCGCCAGCAGCCAAGATCTAATTGCTAGCAGAGGAGATACGCAGTATTTT

j_call: TRBJ2-3
clone_size: .
d_call: .
v_call: TRBV2
cdr3_aa: CASRDRLRTDTQYF
cdr3_nt: TGTGCCAGCAGAGACAGGTTGCGTACAGATACGCAGTATTTT

j_call: TRBJ2-1
clone_size: .
d_call: TRBD1
v_call: TRBV18
cdr3_aa: CASSPAGQGLDEQFF
cdr3_nt: TGTGCCAGCTCACCAGCGGGACAGGGGCTAGATGAGCAGTTCTTC

j_call: TRBJ1-4
clone_size: .
d_call: TRBD1
v_call: TRBV28
cdr3_aa: CASSSLVTGRKLFF
cdr3_nt: TGTGCCAGCAGTTCCCTCGTGACAGGGCGAAAACTGTTTTTT

j_call: TRBJ1-1
clone_size: .
d_call: TRBD1
v_call: TRBV14
cdr3_aa: CASRHTGENTEAFF
cdr3_nt: TGTGCCAGCAGACATACAGGGGAGAACACTGAAGCTTTCTTT

j_call: TRBJ2-5
clone_size: .
d_call: .
v_call: TRBV5-4
cdr3_aa: CASSLAGGQETQYF
cdr3_nt: TGTGCCAGCAGCTTGGCAGGGGGGCAAGAGACCCAGTACTTC

j_call: TRBJ2-1
clone_size: once
d_call: TRBD1
v_call: TRBV5-1
cdr3_aa: CASGGTGVYNEQFF
cdr3_nt: TGCGCCAGCGGCGGGACAGGCGTCTACAATGAGCAGTTCTTC

j_call: TRBJ2-2
clone_size: .
d_call: .
v_call: TRBV28
cdr3_aa: CASSLVTRELFF
cdr3_nt: TGTGCCAGCAGTTTGGTTACTCGGGAGCTGTTTTTT

j_call: TRBJ2-7
clone_size: .
d_call: TRBD1
v_call: TRBV9
cdr3_aa: CASSVGITGGTGSSYEQYF
cdr3_nt: TGTGCCAGCAGCGTAGGTATTACAGGGGGCACCGGATCTTCCTACGAGCAGTACTTC

j_call: TRBJ2-5
clone_size: .
d_call: .
v_call: TRBV2
cdr3_aa: CAQSPLPQRGQETQYF
cdr3_nt: TGTGCCCAGAGCCCCCTACCCCAGCGCGGGCAAGAGACCCAGTACTTC

j_call: TRBJ2-7
clone_size: .
d_call: .
v_call: TRBV19
cdr3_aa: CASKYGAGPPYEQYF
cdr3_nt: TGTGCCAGTAAATATGGGGCTGGCCCCCCCTACGAGCAGTACTTC

j_call: TRBJ2-2
clone_size: .
d_call: TRBD1
v_call: TRBV5-8
cdr3_aa: CASSTSGGAGTGELFF
cdr3_nt: TGTGCCAGCAGCACCTCAGGGGGCGCGGGTACCGGGGAGCTGTTTTTT

j_call: TRBJ2-3
clone_size: once
d_call: TRBD2
v_call: TRBV7-2
cdr3_aa: CASSRTSGGSTDTQYF
cdr3_nt: TGTGCCAGCAGCAGGACTAGCGGGGGGTCGACAGATACGCAGTATTTT